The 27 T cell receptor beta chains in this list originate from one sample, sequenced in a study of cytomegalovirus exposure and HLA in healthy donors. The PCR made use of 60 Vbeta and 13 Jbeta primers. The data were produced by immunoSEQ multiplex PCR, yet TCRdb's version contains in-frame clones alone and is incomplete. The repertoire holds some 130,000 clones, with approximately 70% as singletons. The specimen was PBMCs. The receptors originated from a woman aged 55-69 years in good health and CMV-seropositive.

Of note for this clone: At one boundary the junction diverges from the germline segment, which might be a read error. The CDR3 loop is CASSEDSNSPLHF. CDR3 sequence (DNA): TGTGCTAGCAGCGAGGACAGTAATTCACCCCTCCACTTT. This sequence joins TRBV7-7 and TRBJ1-6; D might be TRBD1 (6 bases). Looked up from germline, CDR1 is SSHAT and CDR2 is FNYEAQ (reference sequence). The CDR3 is 13 amino acids.

The CDR3 is CSVDRFMNTEAFF. The CDR3 DNA reads as TGCAGCGTTGACAGATTTATGAACACTGAAGCTTTCTTT. The chain carries TRBV29-1 and TRBJ1-1, with unresolved D. Germline V gene lookup returns CDR1 SQVTM and CDR2 ANQGSEA. V was trimmed by 3 bases and J by 0 bases, leaving 8 bases between them. CDR3 size: 13 residues.

In DNA, the CDR3 is TGTGCCAGCAGCTTGAGAGGCTCGTTCGGCTCCTACGAGCAGTACTTC. It specifies CASSLRGSFGSYEQYF. The chain uses TRBV5-5 and TRBJ2-7; D not resolved. Germline V gene sequence: CDR1 SGHKS, CDR2 YYEKEE (reference sequence). The ends were cut back, 1 base at V and 0 bases at J, with 14 bases in the middle. The CDR3 consists of 16 residues.

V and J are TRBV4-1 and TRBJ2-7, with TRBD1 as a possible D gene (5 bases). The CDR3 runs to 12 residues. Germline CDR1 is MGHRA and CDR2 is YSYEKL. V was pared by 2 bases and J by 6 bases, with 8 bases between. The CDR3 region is CASSQFQGEQYF. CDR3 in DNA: TGCGCCAGCAGCCAATTCCAGGGCGAGCAGTACTTC.

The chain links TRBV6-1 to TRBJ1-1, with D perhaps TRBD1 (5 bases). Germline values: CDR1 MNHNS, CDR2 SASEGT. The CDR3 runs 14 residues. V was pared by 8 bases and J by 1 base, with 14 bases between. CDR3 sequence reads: CASGDGAENTEAFF. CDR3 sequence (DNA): TGTGCCAGCGGGGATGGGGCTGAGAACACTGAAGCTTTCTTT.

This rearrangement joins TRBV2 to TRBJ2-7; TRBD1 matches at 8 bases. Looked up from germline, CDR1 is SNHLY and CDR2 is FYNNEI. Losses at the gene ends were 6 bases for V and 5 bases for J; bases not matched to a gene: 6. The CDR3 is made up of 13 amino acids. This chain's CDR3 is CASRATGVDEQYF. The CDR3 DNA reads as TGTGCCAGCAGGGCGACAGGGGTGGACGAGCAGTACTTC.

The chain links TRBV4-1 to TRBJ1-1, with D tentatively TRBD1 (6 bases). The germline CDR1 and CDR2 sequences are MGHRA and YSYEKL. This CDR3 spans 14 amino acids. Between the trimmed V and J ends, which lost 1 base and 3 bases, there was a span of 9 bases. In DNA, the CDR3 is TGCGCCAGCAGCCAAGGGGGGGGGCACACTGAAGCTTTCTTT. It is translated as CASSQGGGHTEAFF.

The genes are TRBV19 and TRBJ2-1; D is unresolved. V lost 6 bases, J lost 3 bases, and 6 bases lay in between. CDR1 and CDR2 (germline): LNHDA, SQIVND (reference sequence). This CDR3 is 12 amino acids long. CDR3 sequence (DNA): TGTGCCAGTAGCCTCAGCTACAATGAGCAGTTCTTC. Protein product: CASSLSYNEQFF.

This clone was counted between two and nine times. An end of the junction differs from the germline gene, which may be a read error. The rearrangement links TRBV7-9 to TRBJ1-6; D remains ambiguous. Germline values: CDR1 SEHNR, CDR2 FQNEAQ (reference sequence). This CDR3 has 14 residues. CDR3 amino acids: CASTLSGGNSPLHF. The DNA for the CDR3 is TGTGCCAGCACCTTAAGCGGAGGGAATTCACCCCTCCACTTT.

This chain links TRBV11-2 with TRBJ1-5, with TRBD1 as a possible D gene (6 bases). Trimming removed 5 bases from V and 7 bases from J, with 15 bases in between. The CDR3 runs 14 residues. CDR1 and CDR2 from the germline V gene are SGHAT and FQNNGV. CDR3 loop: CASSAGATTQPQHF. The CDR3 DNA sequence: TGTGCCAGCAGCGCAGGGGCGACCACGCAGCCCCAGCATTTT.

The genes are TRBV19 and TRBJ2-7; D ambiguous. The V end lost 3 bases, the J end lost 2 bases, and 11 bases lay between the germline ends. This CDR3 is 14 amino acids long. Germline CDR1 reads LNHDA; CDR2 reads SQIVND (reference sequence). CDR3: CASSIHQIPYEQYF. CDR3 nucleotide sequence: TGTGCCAGTAGTATCCACCAGATACCCTACGAGCAGTACTTC.

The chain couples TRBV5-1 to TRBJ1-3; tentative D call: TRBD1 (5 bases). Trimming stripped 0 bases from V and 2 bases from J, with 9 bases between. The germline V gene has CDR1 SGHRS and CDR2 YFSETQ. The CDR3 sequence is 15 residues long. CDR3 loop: CASSLGAGPGNTIYF. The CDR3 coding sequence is TGCGCCAGCAGCTTGGGCGCAGGGCCTGGAAACACCATATATTTT.

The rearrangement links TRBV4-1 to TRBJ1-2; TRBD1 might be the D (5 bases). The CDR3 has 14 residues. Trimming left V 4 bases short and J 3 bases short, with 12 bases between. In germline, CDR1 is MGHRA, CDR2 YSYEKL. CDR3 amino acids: CASSPHRGDYGYTF. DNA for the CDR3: TGCGCCAGCAGCCCTCATCGGGGGGACTATGGCTACACCTTC.

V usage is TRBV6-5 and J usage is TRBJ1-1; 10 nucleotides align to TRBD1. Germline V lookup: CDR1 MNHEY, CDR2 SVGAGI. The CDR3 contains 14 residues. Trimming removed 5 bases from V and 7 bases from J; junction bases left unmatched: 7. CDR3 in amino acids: CASSRGTGDLEAFF. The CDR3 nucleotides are TGTGCCAGCAGTAGGGGGACAGGGGACCTTGAAGCTTTCTTT.

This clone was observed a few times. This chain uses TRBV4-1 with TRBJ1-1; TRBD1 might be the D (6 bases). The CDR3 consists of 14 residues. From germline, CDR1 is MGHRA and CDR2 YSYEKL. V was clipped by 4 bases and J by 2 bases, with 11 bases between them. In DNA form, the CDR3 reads TGCGCCAGCAGCCTGGACAGACTCAACACTGAAGCTTTCTTT. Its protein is CASSLDRLNTEAFF.

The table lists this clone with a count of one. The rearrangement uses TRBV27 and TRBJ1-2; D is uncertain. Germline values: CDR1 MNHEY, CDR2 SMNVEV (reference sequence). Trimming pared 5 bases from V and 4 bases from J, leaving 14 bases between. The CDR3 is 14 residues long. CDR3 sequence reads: CASSPSGVPYGYTF. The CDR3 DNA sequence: TGTGCCAGCAGTCCGAGCGGGGTGCCCTATGGCTACACCTTC.

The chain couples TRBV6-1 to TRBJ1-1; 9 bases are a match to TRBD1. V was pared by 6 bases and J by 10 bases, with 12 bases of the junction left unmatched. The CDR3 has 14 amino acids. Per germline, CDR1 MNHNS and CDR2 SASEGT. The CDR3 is CASRSSGTGNTAFF. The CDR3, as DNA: TGTGCCAGCAGGTCCTCCGGGACAGGGAATACAGCTTTCTTT.

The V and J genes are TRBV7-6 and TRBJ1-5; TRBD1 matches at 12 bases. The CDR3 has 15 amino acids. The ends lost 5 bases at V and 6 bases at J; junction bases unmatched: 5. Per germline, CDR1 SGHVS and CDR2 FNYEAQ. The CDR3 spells CASSLGTGGGQPQHF. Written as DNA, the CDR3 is TGTGCCAGCAGCCTAGGGACAGGGGGCGGTCAGCCCCAGCATTTT.

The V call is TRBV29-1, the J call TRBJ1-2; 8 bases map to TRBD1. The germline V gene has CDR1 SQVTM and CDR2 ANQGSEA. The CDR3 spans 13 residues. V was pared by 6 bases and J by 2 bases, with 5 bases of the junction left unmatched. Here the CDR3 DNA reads TGCAGCGTCATCCGGGACAGGAACTATGGCTACACCTTC. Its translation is CSVIRDRNYGYTF.

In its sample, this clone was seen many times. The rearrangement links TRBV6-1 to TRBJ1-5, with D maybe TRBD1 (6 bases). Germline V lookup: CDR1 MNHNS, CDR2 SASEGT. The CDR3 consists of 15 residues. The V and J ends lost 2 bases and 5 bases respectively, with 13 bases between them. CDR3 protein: CASSERGGHDQPQHF. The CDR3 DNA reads TGTGCCAGCAGTGAAAGGGGGGGGCACGATCAGCCCCAGCATTTT.

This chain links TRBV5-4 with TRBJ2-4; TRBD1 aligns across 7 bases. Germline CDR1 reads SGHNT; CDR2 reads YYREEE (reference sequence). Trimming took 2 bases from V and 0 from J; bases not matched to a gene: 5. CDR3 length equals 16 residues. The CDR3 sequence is CASSLGQEPAKNIQYF. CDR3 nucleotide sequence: TGTGCCAGCAGCTTAGGACAGGAACCAGCCAAAAACATTCAGTACTTC.

The chain's CDR3 is CASRSGDGFSPLHF. The CDR3 DNA follows: TGTGCCAGCAGATCAGGTGATGGTTTCTCACCCCTCCACTTT. The chain employs TRBV6-5 and TRBJ1-6; D gene ambiguous. CDR3 size: 14 residues. CDR1 MNHEY and CDR2 SVGAGI come from the germline V gene. V lost 6 bases and J 10 bases, leaving 16 bases between the germline ends.

The CDR3 protein is CASSLGSGGSTDTQYF. CDR3 DNA sequence: TGCGCCAGCAGCTTGGGGTCAGGGGGGAGCACAGATACGCAGTATTTT. The chain links TRBV5-1 to TRBJ2-3; D is possibly TRBD1 (7 bases). The germline V gene has CDR1 SGHRS and CDR2 YFSETQ. V was cut by 0 bases and J by 0 bases, with 11 bases left in between. The CDR3 extends over 16 amino acids.

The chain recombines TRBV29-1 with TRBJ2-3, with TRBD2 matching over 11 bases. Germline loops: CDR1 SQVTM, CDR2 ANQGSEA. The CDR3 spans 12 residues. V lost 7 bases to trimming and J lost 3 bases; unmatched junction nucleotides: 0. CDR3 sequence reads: CSGTSGTDTQYF. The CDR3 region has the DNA TGCAGCGGGACTAGCGGGACAGATACGCAGTATTTT.

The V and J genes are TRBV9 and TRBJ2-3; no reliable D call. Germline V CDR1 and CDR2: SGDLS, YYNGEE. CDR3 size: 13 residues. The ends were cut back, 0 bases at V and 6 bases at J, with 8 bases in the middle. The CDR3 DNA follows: TGTGCCAGCAGCGTAGCCACCGGGGATACGCAGTATTTT. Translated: CASSVATGDTQYF.

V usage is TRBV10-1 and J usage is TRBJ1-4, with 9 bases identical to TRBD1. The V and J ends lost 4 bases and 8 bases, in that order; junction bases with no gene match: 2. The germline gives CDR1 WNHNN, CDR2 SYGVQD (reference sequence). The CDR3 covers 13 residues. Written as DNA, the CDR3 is TGCGCCAGCAGTGTGGGACAGGGCGAAAAACTGTTTTTT. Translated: CASSVGQGEKLFF.

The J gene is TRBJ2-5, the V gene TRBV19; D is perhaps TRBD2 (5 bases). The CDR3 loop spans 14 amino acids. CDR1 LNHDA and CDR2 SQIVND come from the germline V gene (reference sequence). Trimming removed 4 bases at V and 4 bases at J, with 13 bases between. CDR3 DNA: TGTGCCAGTAGTAACACCCCGGGGAGAGAGACCCAGTACTTC. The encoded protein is CASSNTPGRETQYF.